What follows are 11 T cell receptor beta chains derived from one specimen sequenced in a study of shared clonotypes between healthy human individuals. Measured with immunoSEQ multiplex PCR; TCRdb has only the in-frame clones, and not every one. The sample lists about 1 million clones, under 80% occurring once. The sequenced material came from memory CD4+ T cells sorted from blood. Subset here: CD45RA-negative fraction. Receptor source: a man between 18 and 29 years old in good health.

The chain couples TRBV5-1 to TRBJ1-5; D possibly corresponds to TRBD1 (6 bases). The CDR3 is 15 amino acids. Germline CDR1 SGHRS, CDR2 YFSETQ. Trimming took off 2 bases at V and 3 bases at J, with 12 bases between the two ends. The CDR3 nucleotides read TGCGCCAGCAGCTTCGATGGGGGCCCCAATCAGCCCCAGCATTTT. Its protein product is CASSFDGGPNQPQHF.

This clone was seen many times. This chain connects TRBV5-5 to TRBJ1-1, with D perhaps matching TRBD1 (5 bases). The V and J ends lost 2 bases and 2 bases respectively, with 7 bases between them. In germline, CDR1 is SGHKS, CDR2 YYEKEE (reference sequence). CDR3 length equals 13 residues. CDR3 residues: CASSFGGNTEAFF. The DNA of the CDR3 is TGTGCCAGCAGCTTCGGGGGTAACACTGAAGCTTTCTTT.

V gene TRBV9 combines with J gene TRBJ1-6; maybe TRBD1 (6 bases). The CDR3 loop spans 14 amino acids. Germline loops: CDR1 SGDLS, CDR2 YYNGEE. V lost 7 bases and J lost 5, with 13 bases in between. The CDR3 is CASQQGPNNSPLHF. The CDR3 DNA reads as TGTGCCAGCCAGCAGGGGCCGAATAATTCACCCCTCCACTTT. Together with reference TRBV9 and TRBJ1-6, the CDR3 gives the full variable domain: DSGVTQTPKHLITATGQRVTLRCSPRSGDLSVYWYQQSLDQGLQFLIQYYNGEERAKGNILERFSAQQFPDLHSELNLSSLELGDSALYFCASQQGPNNSPLHFGNGTRLTVT.

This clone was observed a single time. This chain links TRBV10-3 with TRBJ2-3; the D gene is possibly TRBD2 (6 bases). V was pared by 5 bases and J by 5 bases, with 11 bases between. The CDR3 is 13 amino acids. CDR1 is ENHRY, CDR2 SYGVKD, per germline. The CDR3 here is CAISLDYRDTQYF. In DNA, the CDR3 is TGTGCCATCAGTTTGGACTACCGAGATACGCAGTATTTT.

CDR3 region: CASSLVGEYGEYEQYF. The CDR3 nucleotides read TGTGCCAGCAGCTTAGTGGGGGAGTACGGGGAGTACGAGCAGTACTTC. V usage is TRBV7-9 and J usage is TRBJ2-7; either TRBD1 or TRBD2 may fit D (5 bases each). Germline CDR1 is SEHNR and CDR2 is FQNEAQ (reference sequence). Trimming took 1 base from V and 4 from J, leaving 17 bases between them. The CDR3 is 16 residues long.

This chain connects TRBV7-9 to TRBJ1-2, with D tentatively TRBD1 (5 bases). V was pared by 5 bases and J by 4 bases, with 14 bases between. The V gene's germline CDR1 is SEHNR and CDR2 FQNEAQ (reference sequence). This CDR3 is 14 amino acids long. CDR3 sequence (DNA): TGTGCCAGCAGCCCAGGGACTTACATCTATGGCTACACCTTC. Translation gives CASSPGTYIYGYTF.

The CDR3 sequence: CASSSAGGVGTDTQYF. In DNA, the CDR3 is TGTGCCAGCAGTTCGGCCGGGGGGGTGGGCACAGATACGCAGTATTTT. The rearrangement links TRBV28 to TRBJ2-3; 8 positions match TRBD2. CDR1 MDHEN and CDR2 SYDVKM come from the germline V gene. This CDR3 comprises 16 residues. With V trimmed by 4 bases and J by 1 base, 7 bases remained unmatched.

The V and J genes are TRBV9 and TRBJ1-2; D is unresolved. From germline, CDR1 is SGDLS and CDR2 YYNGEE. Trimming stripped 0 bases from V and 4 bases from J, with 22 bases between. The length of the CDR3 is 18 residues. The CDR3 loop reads CASSVEEVGRTGFYGYTF. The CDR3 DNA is TGTGCCAGCAGCGTAGAGGAGGTGGGCAGGACCGGATTCTATGGCTACACCTTC.

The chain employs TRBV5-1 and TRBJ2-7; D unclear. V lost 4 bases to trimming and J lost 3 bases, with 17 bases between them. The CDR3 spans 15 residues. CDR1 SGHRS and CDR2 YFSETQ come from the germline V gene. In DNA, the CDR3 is TGCGCCAGCAGCCGAAGCTATACGGGCAACTACGAGCAGTACTTC. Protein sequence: CASSRSYTGNYEQYF. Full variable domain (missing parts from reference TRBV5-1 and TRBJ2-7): KAGVTQTPRYLIKTRGQQVTLSCSPISGHRSVSWYQQTPGQGLQFLFEYFSETQRNKGNFPGRFSGRQFSNSRSEMNVSTLELGDSALYLCASSRSYTGNYEQYFGPGTRLTVT.

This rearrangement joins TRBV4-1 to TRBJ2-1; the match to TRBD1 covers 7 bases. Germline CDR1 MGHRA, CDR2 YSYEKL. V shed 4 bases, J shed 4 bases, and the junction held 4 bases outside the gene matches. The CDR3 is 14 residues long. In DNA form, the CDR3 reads TGCGCCAGCAGCCGGGGACAGAATTACAATGAGCAGTTCTTC. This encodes CASSRGQNYNEQFF.

DNA for the CDR3: TGTGCCAGCAGCGGCCCGGACAGGGGGTATGGCTACACCTTC. Translation: CASSGPDRGYGYTF. The V and J genes are TRBV9 and TRBJ1-2, with 10 positions matching TRBD1. Germline V CDR1 and CDR2: SGDLS, YYNGEE. After removal of 3 bases from V and 5 bases from J, the junction contained 4 bases not matched to a gene. This CDR3 region has 14 residues.